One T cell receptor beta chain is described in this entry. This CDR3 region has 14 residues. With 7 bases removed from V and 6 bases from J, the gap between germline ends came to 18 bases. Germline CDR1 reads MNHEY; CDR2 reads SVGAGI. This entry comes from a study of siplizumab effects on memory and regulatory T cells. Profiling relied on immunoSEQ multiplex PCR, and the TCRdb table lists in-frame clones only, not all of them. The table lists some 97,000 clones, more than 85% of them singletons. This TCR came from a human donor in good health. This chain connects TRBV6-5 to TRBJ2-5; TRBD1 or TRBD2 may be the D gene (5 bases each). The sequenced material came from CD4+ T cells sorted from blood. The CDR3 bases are TGTGCCAGCACTAGAGACGGGGCGGGCCAGACCCAGTACTTC. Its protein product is CASTRDGAGQTQYF.